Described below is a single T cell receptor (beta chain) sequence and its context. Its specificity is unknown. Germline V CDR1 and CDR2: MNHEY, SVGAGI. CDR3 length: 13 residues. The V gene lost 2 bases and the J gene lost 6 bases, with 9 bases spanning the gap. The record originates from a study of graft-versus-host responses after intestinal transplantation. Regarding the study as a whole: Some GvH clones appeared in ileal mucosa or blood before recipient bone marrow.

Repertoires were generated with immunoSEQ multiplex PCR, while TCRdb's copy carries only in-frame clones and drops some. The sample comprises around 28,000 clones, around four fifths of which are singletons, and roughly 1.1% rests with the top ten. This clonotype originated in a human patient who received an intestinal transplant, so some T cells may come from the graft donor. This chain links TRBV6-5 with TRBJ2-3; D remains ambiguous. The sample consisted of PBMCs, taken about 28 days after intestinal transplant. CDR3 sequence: CASSYALGDTQYF. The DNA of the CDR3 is TGTGCCAGCAGTTACGCGCTGGGGGATACGCAGTATTTT.